This TCR beta chain was captured in a study of cytomegalovirus exposure and HLA in healthy donors. CDR1 and CDR2 (germline): MDHEN, SYDVKM. CDR3 length: 13 residues. The germline V and J ends were trimmed by 5 bases and 4 bases, with 11 bases remaining between them. Points on this clone: The antigen is undetermined.

The PCR made use of 60 Vbeta and 13 Jbeta primers. The data were produced by immunoSEQ multiplex PCR, yet TCRdb's version contains in-frame clones alone and is incomplete. The data hold 150,000 or so clones, with 60% to 85% observed a single time. Study findings and constraints: The classifier was said to identify cytomegalovirus status with high specificity and sensitivity. Analysis performed later found more than 15,000 TCR beta sequences associated with HLA alleles at 0.05 false discovery rate.

This chain uses TRBV28 with TRBJ1-2, with D possibly TRBD1 on 6 matching bases. Input material: PBMCs. The clonotype originates from a woman aged 40 to 50 in good health and CMV-seronegative. Here the CDR3 DNA reads TGTGCCAGCAGTCCTGGGGGCGCCTATGGCTACACCTTC. It translates to CASSPGGAYGYTF.